This TCR beta chain was obtained from a study of cytomegalovirus exposure and HLA in healthy donors. As for the study in general: Genotyping showed less than 85% of roughly 390 donors falling in the Caucasian-associated ancestry cluster. Points from the study as a whole: The classifier reportedly diagnosed cytomegalovirus status with high specificity and sensitivity. In a later analysis, several top co-occurrence clusters appeared linked to parvovirus B19, influenza, CMV and Epstein-Barr virus.

This clone was observed a handful of times. Antigen specificity is unknown. CDR1 and CDR2 from the germline V gene are MNHEY and SVGAGI. Trimming removed 6 bases at V and 4 bases at J, with 13 bases between. This CDR3 spans 14 amino acids. The PCR made use of 60 Vbeta and 13 Jbeta primers. The repertoire was sequenced with immunoSEQ multiplex PCR; TCRdb's copy has only in-frame clones and lacks some. The repertoire holds about 160,000 clones, with around 80% as singletons. The chain is built from TRBV6-5 and TRBJ1-3, with D perhaps TRBD1 (5 bases). The sequenced sample was PBMCs. The clonotype comes from a woman aged 50 to 60 in good health and CMV-seropositive. CDR3 amino acids: CASSRGQFGNTIYF. The CDR3 region has the DNA TGTGCCAGCAGCCGCGGACAATTCGGAAACACCATATATTTT.